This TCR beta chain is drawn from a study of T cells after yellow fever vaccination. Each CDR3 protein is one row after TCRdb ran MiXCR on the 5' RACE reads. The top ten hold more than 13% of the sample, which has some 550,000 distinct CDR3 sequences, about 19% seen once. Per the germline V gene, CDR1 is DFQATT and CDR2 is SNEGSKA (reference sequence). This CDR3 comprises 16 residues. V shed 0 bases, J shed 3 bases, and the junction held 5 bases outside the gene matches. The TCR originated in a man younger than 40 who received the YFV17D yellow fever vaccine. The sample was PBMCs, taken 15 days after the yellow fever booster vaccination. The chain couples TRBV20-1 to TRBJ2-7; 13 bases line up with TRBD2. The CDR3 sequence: CSARDQRLAGGYEQYF. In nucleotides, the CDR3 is TGCAGTGCTAGAGACCAGCGACTAGCGGGAGGCTACGAGCAGTACTTC.